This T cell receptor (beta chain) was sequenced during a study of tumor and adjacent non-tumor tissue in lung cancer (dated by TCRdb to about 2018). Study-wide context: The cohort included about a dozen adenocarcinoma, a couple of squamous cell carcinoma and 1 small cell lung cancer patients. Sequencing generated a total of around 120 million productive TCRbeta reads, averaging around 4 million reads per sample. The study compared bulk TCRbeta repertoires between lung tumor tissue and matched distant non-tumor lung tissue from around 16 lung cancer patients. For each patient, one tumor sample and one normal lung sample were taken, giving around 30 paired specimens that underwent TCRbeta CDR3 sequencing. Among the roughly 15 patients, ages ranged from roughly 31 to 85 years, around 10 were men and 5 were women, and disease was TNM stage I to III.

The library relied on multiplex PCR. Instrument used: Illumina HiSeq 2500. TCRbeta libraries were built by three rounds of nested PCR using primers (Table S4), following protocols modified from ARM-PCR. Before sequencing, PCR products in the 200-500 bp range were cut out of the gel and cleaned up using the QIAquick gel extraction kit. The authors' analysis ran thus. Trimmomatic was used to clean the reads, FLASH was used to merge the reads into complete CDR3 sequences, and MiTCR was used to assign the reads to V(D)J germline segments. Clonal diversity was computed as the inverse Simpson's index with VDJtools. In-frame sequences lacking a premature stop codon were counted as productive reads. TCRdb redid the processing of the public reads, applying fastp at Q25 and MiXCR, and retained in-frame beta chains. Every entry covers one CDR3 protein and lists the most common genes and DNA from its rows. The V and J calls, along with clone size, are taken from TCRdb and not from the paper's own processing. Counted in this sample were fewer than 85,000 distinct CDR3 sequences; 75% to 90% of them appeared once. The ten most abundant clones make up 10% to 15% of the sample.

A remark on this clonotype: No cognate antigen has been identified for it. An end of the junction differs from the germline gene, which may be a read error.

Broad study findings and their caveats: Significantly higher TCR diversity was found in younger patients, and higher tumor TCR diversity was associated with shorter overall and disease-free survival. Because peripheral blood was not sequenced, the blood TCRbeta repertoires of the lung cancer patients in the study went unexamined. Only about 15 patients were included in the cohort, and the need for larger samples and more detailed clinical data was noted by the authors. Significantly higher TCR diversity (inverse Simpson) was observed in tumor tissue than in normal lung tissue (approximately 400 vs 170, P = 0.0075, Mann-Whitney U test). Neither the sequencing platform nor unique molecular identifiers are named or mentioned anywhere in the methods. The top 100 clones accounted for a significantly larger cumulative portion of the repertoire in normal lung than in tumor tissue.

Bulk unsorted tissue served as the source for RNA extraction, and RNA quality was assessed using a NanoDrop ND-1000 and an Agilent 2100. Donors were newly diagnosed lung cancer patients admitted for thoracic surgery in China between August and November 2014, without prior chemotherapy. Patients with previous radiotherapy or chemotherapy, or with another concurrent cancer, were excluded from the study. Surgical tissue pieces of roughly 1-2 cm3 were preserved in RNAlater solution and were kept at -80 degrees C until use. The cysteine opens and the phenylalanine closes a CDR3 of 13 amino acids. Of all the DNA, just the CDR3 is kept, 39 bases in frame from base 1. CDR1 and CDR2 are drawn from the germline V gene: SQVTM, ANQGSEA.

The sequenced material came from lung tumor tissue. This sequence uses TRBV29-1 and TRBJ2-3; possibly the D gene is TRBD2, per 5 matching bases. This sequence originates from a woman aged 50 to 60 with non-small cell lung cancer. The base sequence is TGCAGCGTCCGAGGGCATGTCACAAATACGCAGTATTTT. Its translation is CSVRGHVTNTQYF.